This TCR beta chain comes out of a study of blood T cell repertoires in COVID-19. About the study: PBMCs, B-cell-depleted T cells, or T cells were the source of the cDNA or gDNA that made up the material.

J lost 4 bases, V lost 5 bases, and 5 bases had no gene match. CDR1 and CDR2 (germline): LNHDA, SQIVND (reference sequence). The CDR3 contains 15 residues. Seattle-derived patients entered the study during active infection and were followed longitudinally. This clone was seen more than once but under ten times. In the original workflow: Amplified reference gene primers provided the basis for estimating nucleated cell counts. Sequencing was performed with immunoSEQ multiplex PCR; in TCRdb, only in-frame clones are kept and a portion is missing. V, J and clone size are those of that table, while D and trimming were read from the DNA. The sample records 150,000 to 170,000 clones, about 83% being singletons.

The chain couples TRBV19 to TRBJ2-1, with TRBD2 identical over 10 bases. Sequencing was done on a sample of peripheral blood. The sequence derives from a woman aged 55-69 years with COVID-19, enrolled during active disease. CDR3: CASSFLAGVYNEQFF. CDR3 DNA sequence: TGTGCCAGTAGTTTCCTAGCGGGGGTTTACAATGAGCAGTTCTTC.